There are a few counts of the clone carrying this TCR beta chain. Its specificity is unknown. Germline values: CDR1 LNHNV, CDR2 YYDKDF (reference sequence). The length of the CDR3 is 12 residues. The V and J ends lost 3 bases and 8 bases respectively, with 10 bases between them. These data belong to a study of T cell responses to AZD1222 COVID-19 vaccine. Study-wide findings and caveats: Mapped onto spike, vaccine-associated CD4 TCRs spanned it and were dominant at 160-218 and 743-854. Compared with day 0, the breadth and depth of the Spike-specific TCR repertoire rose significantly after two doses of AZD1222.

Libraries were prepared by immunoSEQ multiplex PCR; TCRdb keeps only in-frame clonotypes and omits some of them. Altogether 74,000 or so clones are present, around 84% being singletons, with the ten largest covering 10% to 15%. This clonotype was sampled from an adult in good health. Sequenced here: peripheral blood, sampled on day 0 of AZD1222 vaccination. V usage is TRBV15 and J usage is TRBJ1-1; D call uncertain. This chain's CDR3 is CATSSQNFEAFF. As DNA, the CDR3 is TGTGCCACCAGCAGTCAGAATTTCGAAGCTTTCTTT.